This record looks at one T cell receptor (beta chain) sequence and its context. There is no known antigen for this receptor. No base quality values were provided; no much bigger clone lies one nucleotide off. The data derive from a study of cytomegalovirus exposure and HLA in healthy donors (dated by TCRdb to the late 2010s). At the level of the whole study: An earlier analysis of roughly 610 of the donors reported approximately 260 Gb of sequence data and 117 million unique TCR beta sequences obtained from 180 million or so T cells. An earlier analysis of several hundred of the donors applied high-throughput TCR beta sequencing to assess whether each TCR beta V gene segment acted as functional or pseudogenic. Five DR-DQ haplotypes were handled as single units for association and clustering because linkage in the cohort was strong. A later genetic analysis used genome-wide SNP genotypes for about 60% of the roughly 700 donors, treating that subset as a discovery cohort. Roughly 300 gigabases of sequencing data and 70 million to 95 million unique TCR sequences made up an early release that covered fewer than 650 HLA-typed donors. Alongside the repertoire data, information on donor age, sex, ethnicity and CMV serostatus was compiled. The study combined high-throughput TCR immunosequencing, statistical association of individual TCRs with disease status, and machine learning to predict cytomegalovirus infection status. Every repertoire in the discovery cohort had been generated on one and the same sequencing platform. Along with the approximately 700-subject first cohort, a separate validation cohort of more than 90 different subjects was used. The study used immunosequencing to profile the T cell repertoires of hundreds of subjects and linked those repertoires to cytomegalovirus serostatus. In a later analysis, previously published TCR beta repertoires from about 670 donors were re-analyzed and high-resolution HLA genotyping was added so that TCR occurrence patterns could be studied. Rather than using new phenotypic data, the later analysis identified candidate immune exposures from TCR beta sequences and from how often those sequences occurred across donors. HLA typing covered class I and class II loci at four-digit resolution. The study aimed to test whether cataloging public T cell receptors could reveal signatures of past pathogen exposure. On average, roughly 240,000 unique TCR beta nucleotide sequences were sequenced per donor among roughly 430 genotyped donors of the cohort, with around 19% of those sequences being non-productive. Typing coverage differed by locus: A, B, C, DRB1 and DQB1 were typed in roughly 620-630 donors, DQA1 in around 500, DPA1 in approximately 600, and DPB1 in roughly 470. Of the approximately 400 genotyped donors, 65% to 90% fell in the genetic ancestry cluster associated with self-reported Caucasian donors. Paper-wide results and their limitations: In vitro tests confirmed that a few of the cytomegalovirus-associated TCR beta chains recognize cytomegalovirus antigens. While some public TCRs were present in many individuals, most TCR sequences turned up only very rarely across donors. Several of the top co-occurrence clusters appeared to be linked to parvovirus B19, influenza, CMV and Epstein-Barr virus, according to a later analysis. Compared with equally common non-associated chains, HLA-associated TCR beta chains in a later analysis were more clonally expanded and had lower generation probabilities. The classifier was reported to diagnose cytomegalovirus status with high specificity and sensitivity in both the original cohort and the validation cohort. Most CMV-associated TCR beta chains appeared to be HLA-restricted in a later analysis, and the HLA associations seemed to be driven largely by CMV exposure. A later analysis found that TCR association rates varied across HLA loci, with DRB1 alleles showing the most associated TCRs and HLA-C alleles the fewest. The sequencing pipeline was judged likely to have produced a cluster of highly shared sequence variants as a technical artifact. A further reported finding was that TCR beta sequences accurately predicted the HLA-A and HLA-B alleles for most subjects in the first cohort. For the cohort, immune exposure information was limited to CMV serostatus. When HLA alleles, especially DR and DQ, strongly co-occurred, TCR associations were difficult to assign to individual alleles. Because HLA typing was missing for some donors at each locus, association tests included only the typed subset. Specific HLA alleles were associated with over 15,000 TCR beta sequences at a false discovery rate of 0.05 in a later analysis. In an earlier analysis of a few hundred of the donors, most TCR beta V segments were observed in productive rearrangements about 87% or about 30% of the time, broadly matching IMGT annotations. Compared with the roughly 670-donor mean, donors in an Asian-associated ancestry cluster had fewer N-insertions in productive TCRs, according to a later genetic analysis. The study gave a list of 150 to 200 TCR beta chains associated with cytomegalovirus. About 17 rarely observed V segments, including chromosome 9 orphons, were excluded from the earlier analysis of 550 to 700 of the donors because counts were too low. Correlated functional status among segregating V segments might be attributable to linkage disequilibrium, but an unknown experimental factor could not be ruled out. An association between a missense DCLRE1C variant and V-gene and J-gene trimming of TCR beta chains was found in a later genetic analysis and replicated in an independent cohort. In this cohort, only TCR beta chains were sequenced, and detectable features were limited by the absence of alpha or paired-chain data. Some IMGT-functional V segments, including TRBV6-2 and TRBV6-3, could not be told apart with the 87-base-pair reads, so those segments were excluded. Roughly uniform sequencing depth across donors was assumed in presence/absence analyses, although this assumption may not hold. It was suggested by the authors that the approach could potentially be generalized to other disease states and immunological phenotypes.

For CDR1 and CDR2, the germline V gene lists SGHTA and FQGNSA. Trimming removed 6 bases from V and 9 bases from J; the gene matches leave 8 bases unexplained. The CDR3, cysteine through phenylalanine, is 13 amino acids long. Only CDR3 DNA is held: 39 bases, read in frame from base 1. Libraries were prepared through the immunoSEQ multiplex PCR assay. A mixture of 60 forward primers for TCR Vbeta segments and 13 reverse primers for TCR Jbeta segments was used in the multiplex PCR. The CDR3 region of rearranged TCR beta genes was amplified from genomic DNA with a multiplex PCR assay. Amplified TCR beta libraries were sequenced as 87-base-pair reads on the Illumina HiSeq System. In the original analysis: Across the 640 or so repertoires, a later analysis counted approximately 75 million unique TCR beta chains, roughly 11 million of which were shared by at least two donors. A nearest-neighbor algorithm error-corrected the raw reads and collapsed the reads into unique sequences, merging closely related sequences to remove PCR and sequencing errors. V, D and J gene segments were assigned by aligning CDR3 sequences to IMGT reference sequences. For a sequence to be retained, a match of at least six nucleotides to both a V gene segment and a J gene segment was required. Rearrangements were called productive when the CDR3 lacked stop codons and stayed in frame with V and J; all others were non-productive. Following IMGT convention, CDR3 was defined as the stretch from the second conserved V-encoded cysteine to the conserved J-encoded phenylalanine. In an earlier analysis of roughly 580 of the donors, sequences lacking an unambiguous match to a single V gene segment were excluded. An earlier analysis of around 600 of the donors classified V segments as functional when productive rearrangements were above 56.7% and as segregating when the standard deviation between donors was above 5%. A statistical classification framework was developed to diagnose cytomegalovirus status using the catalog of TCR beta chain sequences. V and J gene assignment, in a later analysis, came from comparing TCR nucleotide sequences with IMGT/GENE-DB human TR gene sequences. A later analysis assigned CDR3 sequences and most-parsimonious VDJ recombination scenarios with the TCRdist pipeline. In a later analysis, each TCR beta chain was defined by its CDR3 amino acid sequence together with its V-gene family, and reads lacking a unique V-gene family were excluded. A later analysis removed several hundred highly shared, low-generation-probability nucleotide sequences to deal with suspected cross-contamination and a sequencing artifact. In a later analysis, a clonal expansion index for each public chain was calculated from normalized within-repertoire ranks of inferred template counts. In a later analysis, generation probabilities were computed using a VDJ recombination model fitted to out-of-frame rearrangements, and the results were checked against IGoR. In a later analysis, hypergeometric tests were used to score TCR-TCR, TCR-HLA and TCR-CMV co-occurrence, with a repertoire-size bias correction applied to TCR pairs. To estimate false discovery rates, a later analysis permuted the HLA or CMV assignments 20 times. In a later analysis, co-occurring TCRs were grouped using DBSCAN, with TCRdist sequence similarity added in when clustering inside HLA-allele-positive subsets. Repertoires with fewer than 30,000 or more than 120,000 public chains, plus five repertoires with anomalous nucleotide sharing, were excluded from co-occurrence clustering. The table comes from immuneACCESS by way of TCRdb, which keeps in-frame sequences with V and J called. Part of the clones is missing from these tables; in studies checked, under half for an unresolved V gene and the rest for unknown reasons. The V and J calls and the clone size are those of that table, but D and trimming were determined from the DNA. The sample data list around 170,000 clones, and over 65% of these were observed just once. In total, the top ten clones hold approximately 2.4% of the sample.

In total, approximately 610 healthy bone marrow donors made up the cohort. Cohort members were all nominally healthy when sampled, although unrecorded immune exposures were likely present. The donor was CMV seropositive and belonged to the group of a few hundred seropositive cohort members. A peripheral blood sample was provided by each donor, and peripheral blood mononuclear cells were used for TCR beta sequencing. Genomic DNA was extracted from the blood cell samples with the Qiagen DNeasy Blood Extraction Kit. The sequence joins TRBV7-2 to TRBJ2-1; 7 bases in between match TRBD2. The source material was PBMCs. The origin of this receptor is a woman between 45 and 60 years old in good health and CMV-seropositive. The CDR3 loop reads CASRPVGGAEQFF. The sequence in DNA is TGTGCCAGCAGACCCGTGGGAGGGGCTGAGCAGTTCTTC.